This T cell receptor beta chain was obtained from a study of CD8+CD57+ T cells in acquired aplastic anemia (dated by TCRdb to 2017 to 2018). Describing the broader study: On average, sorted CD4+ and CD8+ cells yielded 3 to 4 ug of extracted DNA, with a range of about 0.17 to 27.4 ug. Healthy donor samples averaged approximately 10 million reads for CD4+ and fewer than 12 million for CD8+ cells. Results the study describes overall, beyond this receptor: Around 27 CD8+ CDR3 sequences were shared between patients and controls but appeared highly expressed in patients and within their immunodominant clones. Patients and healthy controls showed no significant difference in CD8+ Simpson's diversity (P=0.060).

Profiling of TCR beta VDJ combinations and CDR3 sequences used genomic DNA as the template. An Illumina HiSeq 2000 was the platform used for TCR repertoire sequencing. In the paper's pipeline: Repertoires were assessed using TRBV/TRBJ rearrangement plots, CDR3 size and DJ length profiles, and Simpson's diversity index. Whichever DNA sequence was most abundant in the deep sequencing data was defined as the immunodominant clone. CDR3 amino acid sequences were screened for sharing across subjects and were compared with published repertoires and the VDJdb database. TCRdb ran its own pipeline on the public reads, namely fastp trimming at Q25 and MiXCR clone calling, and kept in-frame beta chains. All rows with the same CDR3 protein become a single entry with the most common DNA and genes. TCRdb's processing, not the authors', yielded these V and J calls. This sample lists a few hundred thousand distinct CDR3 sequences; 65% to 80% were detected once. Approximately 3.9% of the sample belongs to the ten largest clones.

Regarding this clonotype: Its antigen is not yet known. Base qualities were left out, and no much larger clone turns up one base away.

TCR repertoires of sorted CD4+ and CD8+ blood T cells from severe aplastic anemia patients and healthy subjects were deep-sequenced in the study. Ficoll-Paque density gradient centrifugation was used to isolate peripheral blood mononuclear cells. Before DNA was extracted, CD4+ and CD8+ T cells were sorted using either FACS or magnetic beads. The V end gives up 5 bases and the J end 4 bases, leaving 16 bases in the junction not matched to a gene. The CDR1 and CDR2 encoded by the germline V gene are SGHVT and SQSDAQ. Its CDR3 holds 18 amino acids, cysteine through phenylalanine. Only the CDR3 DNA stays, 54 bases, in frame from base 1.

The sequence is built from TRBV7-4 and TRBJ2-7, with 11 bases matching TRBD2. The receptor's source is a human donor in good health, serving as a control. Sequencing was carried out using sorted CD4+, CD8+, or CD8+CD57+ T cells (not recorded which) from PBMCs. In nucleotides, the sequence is TGTGCCAGCAGCCGGGGTAGCGGGGGGGCGACCTACGAGTACGAGCAGTACTTC. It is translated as CASSRGSGGATYEYEQYF.